One sample yielded the 30 T cell receptor beta chains listed below, sequenced in a study of CD8+CD57+ T cells in acquired aplastic anemia. The use of genomic DNA as template underpinned the TCR beta VDJ and CDR3 profiling. MiXCR, applied by TCRdb to the reads, yields one record per CDR3 protein. Here the sample spans 150,000 to 180,000 distinct CDR3 sequences, roughly 54% being singletons. It was patients with CD8+CD57+ cell expansion by flow cytometry who were chosen for sequencing. The specimen was sorted CD4+, CD8+, or CD8+CD57+ T cells (not recorded which) from PBMCs. These receptors were collected from a human donor with aplastic anemia.

The chain has TRBV7-2 and TRBJ2-7; tentative D call: TRBD2 (5 bases). Germline loops: CDR1 SGHTA, CDR2 FQGNSA. V lost 4 bases and J lost 3, with 13 bases in between. The CDR3 has 14 residues. CDR3 coding DNA: TGTGCCAGCAGCTCTACTACTAGTATCTACGAGCAGTACTTC. This translates into CASSSTTSIYEQYF.

This clonotype has only a few counts. The chain carries TRBV5-1 and TRBJ1-1; tentative D call: TRBD1 (5 bases). The V gene's germline CDR1 is SGHRS and CDR2 YFSETQ. This CDR3 spans 14 amino acids. V shed 0 bases and J shed 1 base, with 7 bases lying between them. The CDR3: CASSLGQKNTEAFF. For the CDR3, the DNA is TGCGCCAGCAGCTTGGGACAGAAGAACACTGAAGCTTTCTTT.

The table lists this clonotype with many counts. This chain uses TRBV2 with TRBJ2-7; the D is unclear. CDR3 length equals 14 residues. CDR1 and CDR2 (germline): SNHLY, FYNNEI. The ends were cut back, 6 bases at V and 1 base at J, with 13 bases in the middle. The DNA for the CDR3 is TGTGCCAGCAGAGCCCGGATGATGTCCTACGAGCAGTACTTC. Translation gives CASRARMMSYEQYF.

V gene TRBV19 combines with J gene TRBJ2-3, with 12 positions matching TRBD2. The V gene's germline CDR1 is LNHDA and CDR2 SQIVND (reference sequence). Trimming at V came to 10 bases and at J to 6 bases, leaving 5 bases not matched to a gene. The CDR3 is 13 amino acids. The CDR3 bases are TGTGCCATCTCTAGCGGGGGGGCTGATACGCAGTATTTT. This translates into CAISSGGADTQYF.

The CDR3 DNA reads as TGTGCCAGCAGACCTGGGACAGTACTACAGCCCCAGCATTTT. It encodes CASRPGTVLQPQHF. The V call is TRBV6-1, the J call TRBJ1-5; TRBD1 matches 7 bases. Losses at the gene ends were 6 bases for V and 7 bases for J; bases not matched to a gene: 9. Germline values: CDR1 MNHNS, CDR2 SASEGT. This CDR3 contains 14 residues.

V is TRBV5-1 and J is TRBJ2-3; TRBD1 is a possible D gene (6 bases). V lost 0 bases and J lost 4, with 12 bases in between. Germline CDR1 is SGHRS and CDR2 is YFSETQ. The CDR3 covers 15 residues. The CDR3 region is CASSLDRVGPDTQYF. CDR3 bases: TGCGCCAGCAGCTTGGACAGGGTCGGCCCAGATACGCAGTATTTT.

The V call is TRBV7-6, the J call TRBJ2-2; 10 positions match TRBD2. There are 18 residues in the CDR3. With V trimmed by 1 base and J by 2 bases, 7 bases remained unmatched. CDR1 SGHVS and CDR2 FNYEAQ come from the germline V gene. CDR3 sequence (DNA): TGTGCCAGCAGCTTAGTAGCTCGGACTAGCGGTAACACCGGGGAGCTGTTTTTT. Translating it yields CASSLVARTSGNTGELFF. The variable domain in full, completed from reference TRBV7-6 and TRBJ2-2, reads GAGVSQSPRYKVTKRGQDVALRCDPISGHVSLYWYRQALGQGPEFLTYFNYEAQQDKSGLPNDRFSAERPEGSISTLTIQRTEQRDSAMYRCASSLVARTSGNTGELFFGEGSRLTVL.

Concerning this clonotype: Just one base apart from a much larger clone, this may be a read error. The V call is TRBV14, the J call TRBJ1-2, with D unresolved. CDR3 length equals 16 residues. Germline V gene lookup returns CDR1 SGHDN and CDR2 FVKESK. The V end lost 6 bases, the J end lost 1 base, and 18 bases lay between the germline ends. CDR3 DNA: TGTGCCAGCAGTTACTCGATCTCCGGCGGTAACTATGGCTACACCTTC. This translates into CASSYSISGGNYGYTF.

Comment on this clonotype: This may be a read error: a much more frequent sequence differs by one nucleotide. The chain uses TRBV6-2 or TRBV6-3 and TRBJ1-2, with 8 positions matching TRBD1. The CDR3 contains 14 residues. Germline CDR1 and CDR2: MNHEY and SVGEGT. CDR3 residues: CASSYADRVYGCTF. The CDR3 DNA is TGTGCCAGCAGTTACGCGGACAGGGTTTATGGCTGCACCTTC.

This sequence joins TRBV20-1 and TRBJ2-1, with TRBD1 matching over 9 bases. This CDR3 region has 19 residues. With V trimmed by 3 bases and J by 5 bases, 20 bases remained unmatched. CDR1 is DFQATT and CDR2 is SNEGSKA in the germline V gene (reference sequence). The chain's CDR3 is CSARYRGQGNRDWDNEQFF. CDR3 in DNA: TGCAGTGCTAGGTACAGGGGACAGGGTAACCGGGACTGGGACAATGAGCAGTTCTTC.

The rearrangement uses TRBV12-3 or TRBV12-4 and TRBJ2-7, with D tentatively TRBD1 (6 bases). V lost 3 bases to trimming and J lost 5 bases, with 14 bases between them. This CDR3 region has 14 residues. In DNA, the CDR3 is TGTGCCAGCAGTTTTGGCAGGGGTGGGGACGAGCAGTACTTC. Its protein is CASSFGRGGDEQYF.

This clonotype was detected many times. V is TRBV12-3 or TRBV12-4 and J is TRBJ2-1, with D perhaps TRBD2 (6 bases). V lost 5 bases, J lost 4 bases, and 15 bases lay in between. CDR3 size: 15 residues. The chain's CDR3 is CASSISGLPYNEQFF. CDR3 bases: TGTGCCAGCAGTATTAGCGGATTACCTTACAATGAGCAGTTCTTC.

The CDR3 region is CASSKLAGGSTDTQYF. The CDR3 DNA sequence: TGTGCCAGTAGTAAACTAGCGGGGGGTAGCACAGATACGCAGTATTTT. This sequence joins TRBV19 and TRBJ2-3; 12 nucleotides align to TRBD2. Germline trimming cut 4 bases from V and 0 bases from J; bases unmatched to any gene: 2. The CDR3 consists of 16 residues. Germline V gene lookup returns CDR1 LNHDA and CDR2 SQIVND (reference sequence).

This clonotype was recorded many times. The J gene is TRBJ2-7, the V gene TRBV4-3, with D perhaps TRBD1 (5 bases). CDR1 is LGHNA, CDR2 YSLEER, per germline. The ends were cut back, 1 base at V and 1 base at J, with 11 bases in the middle. The CDR3 runs to 15 residues. The CDR3 DNA is TGCGCCAGCAGCCAAGGCACAGGCATATCCTACGAGCAGTACTTC. As protein: CASSQGTGISYEQYF.

This clonotype has only a few counts. The chain uses TRBV15 and TRBJ2-7; D is undetermined. Deletions cut 0 bases from V and 4 bases from J, with 7 bases between. The CDR3 contains 13 residues. Germline assignment: CDR1 LNHNV and CDR2 YYDKDF (reference sequence). CDR3 loop: CATSRDWLYEQYF. The CDR3 coding sequence is TGTGCCACCAGCAGAGATTGGCTTTACGAGCAGTACTTC.

The chain has TRBV20-1 and TRBJ2-3, with 9 bases lining up with TRBD1. The CDR3 has 14 residues. Trimming took 1 base from V and 7 from J; bases not matched to a gene: 6. Germline V CDR1 and CDR2: DFQATT, SNEGSKA (reference sequence). CDR3 amino acids: CSARGPGQGHTQYF. Written as DNA, the CDR3 is TGCAGTGCTAGAGGCCCGGGACAGGGACATACGCAGTATTTT.

The J gene is TRBJ1-1, the V gene TRBV20-1; D remains unclear. This CDR3 contains 11 residues. Germline V lookup: CDR1 DFQATT, CDR2 SNEGSKA (reference sequence). Trimming stripped 6 bases from V and 6 bases from J, with 11 bases between. CDR3 residues: CSATRAPEAFF. CDR3 in DNA: TGCAGTGCCACCCGAGCCCCTGAAGCTTTCTTT.

Many counts were recorded for this clonotype. This rearrangement joins TRBV10-1 to TRBJ2-5, with TRBD2 matching 16 bases. The CDR3 loop spans 17 amino acids. The trim removed 2 bases at V and 4 bases at J, leaving 4 bases unmatched. Germline V gene data show CDR1 as WNHNN and CDR2 as SYGVQD (reference sequence). The CDR3 bases are TGCGCCAGCAGTGAGGGGACTAGCGGGGGGGCTGTAGAGACCCAGTACTTC. This gives the protein CASSEGTSGGAVETQYF.

This clonotype has just one count. The chain recombines TRBV10-1 with TRBJ1-4; 8 bases are a match to TRBD1. The V gene end was trimmed by 4 bases and the J gene end by 6 bases; junction bases not matched to a gene: 7. This CDR3 has 15 residues. Germline lookup yields CDR1 WNHNN and CDR2 SYGVQD (reference sequence). The CDR3 region is CASSGQGFTDEKLFF. DNA for the CDR3: TGCGCCAGCAGTGGACAGGGGTTCACGGATGAAAAACTGTTTTTT.

This clonotype was counted ten times or more. The V call is TRBV7-9, the J call TRBJ2-5, with D unclear. CDR3 length: 13 amino acids. V shed 6 bases and J shed 2 bases, with 10 bases lying between them. CDR1 is SEHNR, CDR2 FQNEAQ, per germline (reference sequence). CDR3 sequence: CASRSAVQETQYF. The CDR3, as DNA: TGTGCCAGCAGGTCGGCGGTGCAAGAGACCCAGTACTTC.

This CDR3 reads CASSRVARYEQYF. DNA of the CDR3: TGTGCCAGCAGCCGCGTCGCCCGCTACGAGCAGTACTTC. V usage is TRBV7-9 and J usage is TRBJ2-7; D not resolved. CDR1 is SEHNR and CDR2 is FQNEAQ in the germline V gene (reference sequence). The ends were cut back, 5 bases at V and 3 bases at J, with 11 bases in the middle. The CDR3 runs to 13 residues.

This rearrangement joins TRBV20-1 to TRBJ1-1; D possibly corresponds to TRBD1 (5 bases). The germline gives CDR1 DFQATT, CDR2 SNEGSKA (reference sequence). This CDR3 contains 12 residues. Trimming took off 3 bases at V and 7 bases at J, with 12 bases between the two ends. The CDR3 is CSASPPGVEAFF. The CDR3 coding sequence is TGCAGTGCTAGCCCGCCGGGGGTTGAAGCTTTCTTT.

V and J are TRBV20-1 and TRBJ2-1; TRBD2 agrees at 7 bases. J gave up 9 bases and V 6 bases, and 14 bases lay outside the gene matches. CDR1 is DFQATT, CDR2 SNEGSKA, per germline (reference sequence). This CDR3 comprises 14 residues. CDR3 residues: CSAGVGGSIVEQFF. The CDR3 region has the DNA TGCAGTGCGGGGGTCGGCGGGAGTATCGTTGAGCAGTTCTTC.

Ten or more counts support this clonotype. The chain joins TRBV7-3 to TRBJ2-5, with a tentative D call TRBD2 (5 bases). The CDR3 contains 15 residues. Trimming removed 2 bases from V and 1 base from J, with 11 bases in between. The germline gives CDR1 SGHTA, CDR2 FQGTGA. This CDR3 reads CASSLGGGPQETQYF. The CDR3, as DNA: TGTGCCAGCAGCTTAGGCGGCGGGCCCCAAGAGACCCAGTACTTC.

Concerning this clonotype itself: The junction does not match germline at one end; this may be a read error. The chain has TRBV6-1 and TRBJ2-3, with 7 bases identical to TRBD2. Germline CDR1 and CDR2: MNHNS and SASEGT. CDR3 length equals 14 residues. In DNA, the CDR3 is TGTGCCAGCAGTGAATCTTGGGAGGGAGATACGCAGTATTTC. Translation gives CASSESWEGDTQYF.

This clonotype was seen ten or more times. The J gene is TRBJ1-4, the V gene TRBV2, with D hard to call. Trimming removed 3 bases at V and 8 bases at J, with 22 bases between. Looked up from germline, CDR1 is SNHLY and CDR2 is FYNNEI. This CDR3 region has 17 residues. The DNA of the CDR3 is TGTGCCAGCAGTGACGCCGAGGCGGGGATAGTACGGGAAAAACTGTTTTTT. Encoded protein: CASSDAEAGIVREKLFF. Supplemented by reference TRBV2 and TRBJ1-4, the full variable domain reads EPEVTQTPSHQVTQMGQEVILRCVPISNHLYFYWYRQILGQKVEFLVSFYNNEISEKSEIFDDQFSVERPDGSNFTLKIRSTKLEDSAMYFCASSDAEAGIVREKLFFGSGTQLSVL.

The chain employs TRBV14 and TRBJ2-3; 8 positions agree with TRBD2. This CDR3 comprises 18 residues. The germline CDR1 and CDR2 sequences are SGHDN and FVKESK. The junction had 9 bases not matched to a gene; V was cut back by 0 bases and J by 1 base. The CDR3 DNA follows: TGTGCCAGCAGCCAAGAATTTTTCGCGGGGGGCCGCACAGATACGCAGTATTTT. It translates to CASSQEFFAGGRTDTQYF.

The CDR3 region has the DNA TGCAGTGCTAGAGAAGGCGGGGGGGCAGCAGATACGCAGTATTTT. Amino acid sequence: CSAREGGGAADTQYF. The V call is TRBV20-1, the J call TRBJ2-3; 9 nucleotides line up with TRBD2. The trim removed 0 bases at V and 4 bases at J, leaving 5 bases unmatched. CDR1 DFQATT and CDR2 SNEGSKA come from the germline V gene (reference sequence). This CDR3 has 15 amino acids.

V gene TRBV5-1 combines with J gene TRBJ1-6; D is unresolved. Germline CDR1 reads SGHRS; CDR2 reads YFSETQ. The CDR3 runs to 13 residues. Trimming stripped 4 bases from V and 14 bases from J, with 16 bases between. DNA of the CDR3: TGCGCCAGCAGCCCACCAGATAGCGAATCCCTCCACTTT. Translating gives CASSPPDSESLHF.

This chain uses TRBV25-1 with TRBJ2-1, with 8 bases aligning to TRBD1. The CDR3 runs 16 residues. J lost 2 bases, V lost 5 bases, and 8 bases had no gene match. Germline CDR1 and CDR2: MGHDK and SYGVNS. CDR3 nucleotide sequence: TGTGCCAGCAGTTACGGGACAGGAGTACCCTACAATGAGCAGTTCTTC. This translates into CASSYGTGVPYNEQFF.